This TCR beta chain was sequenced for a study of T cells in Graves' hyperthyroidism and ophthalmopathy. The study, taken as a whole, reports: In validation, the model predicted ophthalmopathy. These predictions came a median approximately six months before onset.

TCR beta CDR3 region amplification was performed from RNA transcripts. RT-PCR in the first round (using the HTBI primer set) targeted the TCR CDR3. One entry per CDR3 protein, called by TCRdb with MiXCR from the multiplex PCR reads. The table records about 250,000 distinct CDR3 sequences, about 20% of them present only once. This clonotype has just a few counts. Its cognate antigen is unknown. Every diagnosis used clinical symptoms, serum thyroxine and TRAb, thyroid ultrasound and orbital computed tomography. This TCR derives from a man aged 25-40 years with Graves' ophthalmopathy. The source material was blood.

The CDR3 is CASSFRDRAFYGYTF. Here the CDR3 DNA reads TGTGCCAGCAGTTTCCGGGACAGGGCGTTCTATGGCTACACCTTC. The genes are TRBV28 and TRBJ1-2; 9 positions match TRBD1. The CDR3 is made up of 15 amino acids. The germline V gene encodes CDR1 MDHEN and CDR2 SYDVKM. Losses at the gene ends were 3 bases for V and 4 bases for J; bases not matched to a gene: 6.